This entry features one T cell receptor beta chain sequence. This sample was taken from a study of blood T cell repertoires in COVID-19. Background on the study: Samples representing acute and convalescent COVID-19 were sourced from the United States, Italy and Spain. In each case, the material was cDNA or gDNA derived from T cells, B-cell-depleted T cells, or PBMCs.

Patients of the Seattle cohort, enrolled during active infection, were followed longitudinally. Germline CDR1 reads SGHNT; CDR2 reads YYREEE (reference sequence). The junction had 6 bases not matched to a gene; V was cut back by 0 bases and J by 7 bases. This CDR3 has 15 amino acids. In the source study's methods: Reference gene primer amplification gave nucleated cell count estimates. Repertoires were generated with immunoSEQ multiplex PCR, while TCRdb's copy carries only in-frame clones and drops some. Clone size and the V and J calls come from that table; the DNA yielded D and trimming. The sample has some 110,000 clones, 80% to 95% seen once.

The chain couples TRBV5-4 to TRBJ2-1; 8 bases are a match to TRBD2. What was sequenced was peripheral blood. This TCR came from a man aged 50-60 years with COVID-19, enrolled during active disease. The CDR3 nucleotides read TGTGCCAGCAGCTTGGAACCCGGGAGGGTAAATGAGCAGTTCTTC. It encodes CASSLEPGRVNEQFF.